This T cell receptor (beta chain) derives from a study of TIL therapy for anti-PD-1-resistant metastatic lung cancer. Study in general: Tumors carried a median roughly 1.5 non-synonymous mutations per megabase.

Study-wide results and caveats: The cohort had more treatment-naive, never-smoker and oncogene-addicted patients than typical.

The sample's time point: pre-treatment sample, taken before nivolumab and TIL therapy. CDR1 is SGHRS and CDR2 is YFSETQ in the germline V gene. This CDR3 contains 15 residues. V dropped 4 bases and J dropped 4; count of bases not matched to a gene: 7. Sequencing used immunoSEQ v3. Generated by immunoSEQ multiplex PCR, the TCRdb table keeps only in-frame clones and is missing some. The sample includes about 59,000 clones, roughly 70% seen only once; the top ten take about 1.8%. On this clone itself: The antigen is unknown. At the DNA level, this CDR3 is encoded by other sequences in the same sample as well.

This sequence was found in a person aged 25 to 85 with non-small cell lung cancer. The genes are TRBV5-1 and TRBJ2-5, with 10 positions matching TRBD1. This sample comprised blood, obtained at baseline. The CDR3 sequence is CASSLRDRGRETQYF. The CDR3 coding sequence is TGCGCCAGCAGCCTCCGGGACAGGGGAAGAGAGACCCAGTACTTC.